The 25 T cell receptor beta chains below come from one sample, sequenced in a study of CD8+ T cells in alopecia areata. RNA was extracted and reverse transcribed into cDNA as the sequencing template. Generated by immunoSEQ multiplex PCR, the TCRdb table keeps only in-frame clones and is missing some. Of 120,000 to 150,000 clones in the sample, around four fifths were seen once. Described treatment: oral pan-JAK inhibitor, 5-10 mg twice daily. Here the sequenced sample was CD8+ T cells sorted from blood, taken at week 4, from a patient treated with tofacitinib. The source is a human donor with alopecia areata.

This chain uses TRBV10-2 with TRBJ2-2; D not certain. V gave up 9 bases and J gave up 6 bases, with 11 bases separating them. CDR3 size: 12 residues. CDR1 is WSHSY and CDR2 is SAAADI in the germline V gene. The chain's CDR3 is CASNRGAGELFF. As DNA, the CDR3 is TGCGCCAGTAACCGCGGAGCCGGGGAGCTGTTTTTT.

The sample holds one count of this clone. The J gene is TRBJ1-5, the V gene TRBV2; no firm D call. The germline V gene encodes CDR1 SNHLY and CDR2 FYNNEI. With 2 bases removed from V and 4 bases from J, the gap between germline ends came to 9 bases. This CDR3 region has 14 residues. The CDR3 nucleotides are TGTGCCAGCAGTGAAATCGGCGGGAATCAGCCCCAGCATTTT. This sequence encodes CASSEIGGNQPQHF.

The CDR3 region is CASSSGLAYSPYYEQYF. CDR3 DNA sequence: TGTGCCAGCAGTTCCGGTCTCGCGTACTCCCCCTACTACGAGCAGTACTTC. The chain carries TRBV27 and TRBJ2-7, with D hard to call. CDR3 size: 17 residues. V dropped 4 bases and J dropped 3 bases, with 22 bases sitting between them. CDR1 is MNHEY and CDR2 is SMNVEV in the germline V gene (reference sequence).

The J gene is TRBJ2-7, the V gene TRBV5-1; D may be TRBD1 (5 bases). V was pared by 1 base and J by 6 bases, with 17 bases between. The CDR3 spans 15 residues. Germline V gene data show CDR1 as SGHRS and CDR2 as YFSETQ. CDR3 nucleotides: TGCGCCAGCAGCTTGTGGGGCCCTTTGGAGTCCGAGCAGTACTTC. Translating gives CASSLWGPLESEQYF.

This chain joins TRBV4-2 and TRBJ2-6; possibly TRBD1 for D (5 bases). This CDR3 spans 17 amino acids. V lost 0 bases, J lost 2 bases, and 11 bases lay in between. Germline lookup yields CDR1 LGHNA and CDR2 YNFKEQ. CDR3 bases: TGTGCCAGCAGCCAAGATACGGGCAGGGCTGGGGCCAACGTCCTGACTTTC. This translates into CASSQDTGRAGANVLTF.

In DNA form, the CDR3 reads TGTGCCAGCAGCTTGGAGAACACAGATACGCAGTATTTT. Translated: CASSLENTDTQYF. The chain is built from TRBV7-3 and TRBJ2-3; D is undetermined. This CDR3 has 13 residues. Trimming cost V 3 bases and J 2 bases, with 6 bases left between them. The germline V gene has CDR1 SGHTA and CDR2 FQGTGA.

The V gene is TRBV2, the J gene TRBJ1-6, with 8 bases fitting TRBD1. The CDR3 length is 15 residues. Germline V CDR1 and CDR2: SNHLY, FYNNEI. The J segment lost 8 bases and the V segment lost 2 bases, leaving 5 bases of the junction unmatched. The CDR3 DNA reads TGTGCCAGCAGTGAAAGACAGGGGTTGGATTCACCCCTCCACTTT. Translation gives CASSERQGLDSPLHF.

The chain uses TRBV27 and TRBJ2-3, with 7 bases fitting TRBD1. V was clipped by 5 bases and J by 0 bases; unmatched bases: 8. The germline CDR1 and CDR2 sequences are MNHEY and SMNVEV (reference sequence). This CDR3 comprises 16 residues. The CDR3 sequence: CASSPIDRVSTDTQYF. In nucleotides, the CDR3 is TGTGCCAGCAGTCCTATCGACAGGGTTAGCACAGATACGCAGTATTTT.

J is TRBJ2-1 and V is TRBV4-3; no reliable D call. The germline CDR1 and CDR2 sequences are LGHNA and YSLEER. The CDR3 extends over 14 amino acids. The V gene lost 0 bases and the J gene lost 8 bases, with 11 bases spanning the gap. The DNA of the CDR3 is TGCGCCAGCAGCCAAGAGATAGCAGCCGATGAGCAGTTCTTC. Residues: CASSQEIAADEQFF.

CDR3 DNA: TGCAGCGTTGAAGGGCCTTTAGCGGGGGGCGTGTACGAGCAGTACTTC. It yields the protein CSVEGPLAGGVYEQYF. The rearrangement joins TRBV29-1 to TRBJ2-7, with TRBD2 matching 10 bases. Germline CDR1 is SQVTM and CDR2 is ANQGSEA. CDR3 length equals 16 residues. J was trimmed by 4 bases and V by 1 base; bases with no gene match: 10.

This clone was seen just once. The V and J genes are TRBV19 and TRBJ1-2; TRBD1 is a possible D gene (6 bases). The V gene lost 6 bases and the J gene lost 7 bases, with 15 bases spanning the gap. CDR3 length: 13 amino acids. Germline CDR1 is LNHDA and CDR2 is SQIVND (reference sequence). CDR3 region: CASRPTGFSGYTF. CDR3 sequence (DNA): TGTGCCAGTAGACCCACAGGGTTTAGTGGCTACACCTTC.

The V gene is TRBV4-1, the J gene TRBJ2-7, with a tentative D call TRBD1 (6 bases). Deletions cut 1 base from V and 1 base from J, with 17 bases between. Germline V lookup: CDR1 MGHRA, CDR2 YSYEKL. CDR3 length: 17 residues. CDR3 sequence: CASSQGWTGTPSYEQYF. In nucleotides, the CDR3 is TGCGCCAGCAGCCAAGGGTGGACCGGGACACCATCCTACGAGCAGTACTTC.

The gene calls are TRBV7-9 and TRBJ2-5, with a weak D call TRBD2 (5 bases). With 1 base removed from V and 5 bases from J, the gap between germline ends came to 11 bases. The germline CDR1 and CDR2 sequences are SEHNR and FQNEAQ (reference sequence). CDR3 size: 14 residues. The CDR3 region is CASSLGGLSETQYF. CDR3 in DNA: TGTGCCAGCAGCTTAGGAGGGCTTTCGGAGACCCAGTACTTC. The variable domain in full, completed from reference TRBV7-9 and TRBJ2-5, reads DTGVSQNPRHKITKRGQNVTFRCDPISEHNRLYWYRQTLGQGPEFLTYFQNEAQLEKSRLLSDRFSAERPKGSFSTLEIQRTEQGDSAMYLCASSLGGLSETQYFGPGTRLLVL.

The J gene is TRBJ2-5, the V gene TRBV29-1; 9 bases line up with TRBD2. Per germline, CDR1 SQVTM and CDR2 ANQGSEA. V lost 4 bases and J lost 2; bases outside the gene matches: 2. The length of the CDR3 is 13 residues. Here the CDR3 reads CSVATSGQETQYF. As DNA, the CDR3 is TGCAGCGTTGCAACTAGCGGGCAAGAGACCCAGTACTTC.

This clone has a handful of counts. The chain employs TRBV28 and TRBJ2-3; unclear D gene. CDR3 length equals 15 residues. V was pared by 6 bases and J by 4 bases, with 17 bases between. The germline CDR1 and CDR2 sequences are MDHEN and SYDVKM. The CDR3 spells CASRGRLMGPDTQYF. The CDR3 DNA reads as TGTGCCAGCAGGGGTAGACTCATGGGCCCAGATACGCAGTATTTT.

V is TRBV6-5 and J is TRBJ1-1; D is uncertain. The V gene lost 0 bases and the J gene lost 1 base, with 9 bases spanning the gap. The V gene's germline CDR1 is MNHEY and CDR2 SVGAGI. CDR3 length equals 15 residues. DNA of the CDR3: TGTGCCAGCAGTTACTCGCGTCTATCGAACACTGAAGCTTTCTTT. Translation: CASSYSRLSNTEAFF.

V usage is TRBV25-1 and J usage is TRBJ2-1; the D call may be TRBD1 or TRBD2 (5 bases each). Germline values: CDR1 MGHDK, CDR2 SYGVNS. V was pared by 4 bases and J by 5 bases, with 12 bases between. The CDR3 runs 14 residues. The CDR3 loop is CASSAEDTHNEQFF. The CDR3 region has the DNA TGTGCCAGCAGTGCGGAGGACACTCACAATGAGCAGTTCTTC.

The gene calls are TRBV4-1 and TRBJ1-1, with D unclear. Trimming left V 0 bases short and J 1 base short, with 9 bases between. Looked up from germline, CDR1 is MGHRA and CDR2 is YSYEKL. This CDR3 has 15 amino acids. The CDR3 loop is CASSQDRMGNTEAFF. The CDR3, as DNA: TGCGCCAGCAGCCAAGATCGGATGGGGAACACTGAAGCTTTCTTT.

The rearrangement joins TRBV7-9 to TRBJ2-3; D may correspond to TRBD1 or TRBD2 (6 bases each). Trimming removed 4 bases from V and 6 bases from J, with 14 bases in between. The CDR3 extends over 14 amino acids. The germline V gene encodes CDR1 SEHNR and CDR2 FQNEAQ (reference sequence). The CDR3: CASSSLRGADTQYF. As DNA, the CDR3 is TGTGCCAGCAGCTCCCTTAGGGGGGCGGATACGCAGTATTTT.

The chain links TRBV2 to TRBJ2-5; no reliable D call. Germline V gene lookup returns CDR1 SNHLY and CDR2 FYNNEI. This CDR3 region has 11 residues. Trimming left V 3 bases short and J 5 bases short, with 4 bases between. CDR3 bases: TGTGCCAGCAGTGACAGGGAGACCCAGTACTTC. Translated, it gives CASSDRETQYF.

This rearrangement joins TRBV28 to TRBJ2-3, with D possibly being TRBD1 or TRBD2 (7 bases each). Trimming took 5 bases from V and 4 from J, leaving 25 bases between them. Germline CDR1 MDHEN, CDR2 SYDVKM. There are 18 residues in the CDR3. The DNA of the CDR3 is TGTGCCAGCAGTACCCCGGCAGGGGGGGGGCCGAGCGCAGATACGCAGTATTTT. Its translation: CASSTPAGGGPSADTQYF.

This clone was detected a few times. The rearrangement links TRBV4-3 to TRBJ2-7; TRBD2 matches at 9 bases. Germline-derived CDR1 and CDR2 are LGHNA and YSLEER. The CDR3 has 18 residues. V shed 0 bases, J shed 2 bases, and the junction held 11 bases outside the gene matches. The CDR3 region is CASSQDPPLAGPPYEQYF. CDR3 nucleotides: TGCGCCAGCAGCCAAGACCCCCCCCTAGCGGGGCCCCCCTACGAGCAGTACTTC.

V usage is TRBV18 and J usage is TRBJ2-5; D assignment may be TRBD1 or TRBD2 (6 bases each). Trimming left V 3 bases short and J 0 bases short, with 14 bases between. This CDR3 is built from 16 residues. Germline lookup yields CDR1 KGHSH and CDR2 LQKENI. The DNA of the CDR3 is TGTGCCAGCTCACCTTCGACCGGGGGCCACCAAGAGACCCAGTACTTC. This sequence encodes CASSPSTGGHQETQYF. Based on the CDR3 plus reference TRBV18 and TRBJ2-5, the full variable domain is NAGVMQNPRHLVRRRGQEARLRCSPMKGHSHVYWYRQLPEEGLKFMVYLQKENIIDESGMPKERFSAEFPKEGPSILRIQQVVRGDSAAYFCASSPSTGGHQETQYFGPGTRLLVL.

There are a few counts of this clone. V and J are TRBV5-6 and TRBJ1-6; perhaps TRBD1 as D (6 bases). The CDR3 covers 15 residues. Per the germline V gene, CDR1 is SGHDT and CDR2 is YYEEEE. V shed 3 bases and J shed 8 bases, with 15 bases lying between them. Here the CDR3 reads CASSSGTTGYSPLHF. The CDR3 DNA reads as TGTGCCAGCAGCTCTGGGACAACAGGGTATTCACCCCTCCACTTT.

The chain recombines TRBV10-2 with TRBJ2-7, with 11 bases fitting TRBD2. Germline CDR1 WSHSY, CDR2 SAAADI. Trimming cost V 7 bases and J 3 bases; bases outside gene matches: 2. The CDR3 spans 13 residues. The CDR3 protein is CASKTSGDYEQYF. As DNA, the CDR3 is TGCGCCAGCAAGACTAGCGGGGACTACGAGCAGTACTTC.